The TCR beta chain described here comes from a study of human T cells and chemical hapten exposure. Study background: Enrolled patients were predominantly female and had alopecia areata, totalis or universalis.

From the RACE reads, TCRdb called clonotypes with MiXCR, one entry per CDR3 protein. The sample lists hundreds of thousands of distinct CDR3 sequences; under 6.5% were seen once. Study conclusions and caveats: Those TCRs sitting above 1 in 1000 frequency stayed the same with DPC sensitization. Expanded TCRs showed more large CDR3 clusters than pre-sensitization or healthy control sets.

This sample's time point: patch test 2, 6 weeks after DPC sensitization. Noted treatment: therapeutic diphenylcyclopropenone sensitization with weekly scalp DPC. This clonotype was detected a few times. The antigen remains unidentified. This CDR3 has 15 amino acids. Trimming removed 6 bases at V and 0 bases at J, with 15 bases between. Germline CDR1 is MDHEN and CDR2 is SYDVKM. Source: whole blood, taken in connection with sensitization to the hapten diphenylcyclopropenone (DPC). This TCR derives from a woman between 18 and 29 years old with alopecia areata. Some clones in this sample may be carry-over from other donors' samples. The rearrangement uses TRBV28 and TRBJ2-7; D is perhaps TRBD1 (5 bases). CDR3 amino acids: CASSPGSTSSYEQYF. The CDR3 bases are TGTGCCAGCAGCCCAGGGTCAACGAGCTCCTACGAGCAGTACTTC.